The TCR beta chain under discussion was sequenced for a study of T cell responses to AZD1222 COVID-19 vaccine. This CDR3 contains 15 residues. CDR1 MDHEN and CDR2 SYDVKM come from the germline V gene. J was trimmed by 2 bases and V by 10 bases; bases with no gene match: 11. The method was immunoSEQ multiplex PCR; TCRdb's version includes in-frame clones alone and lacks a portion of them. The table lists some 130,000 clones, roughly 90% of them singletons, with just over 3% in the top ten. This sequence originates from an adult in good health. The chain uses TRBV28 and TRBJ1-5; 7 bases are a match to TRBD1. The source material was peripheral blood, sampled on day 0 of AZD1222 vaccination. The CDR3 loop reads CATKDRPRGNQPQHF. The CDR3 region has the DNA TGTGCCACCAAGGACAGGCCAAGGGGCAATCAGCCCCAGCATTTT. Combining the CDR3 with reference TRBV28 and TRBJ1-5 gives the whole variable domain DVKVTQSSRYLVKRTGEKVFLECVQDMDHENMFWYRQDPGLGLRLIYFSYDVKMKEKGDIPEGYSVSREKKERFSLILESASTNQTSMYLCATKDRPRGNQPQHFGDGTRLSIL.